These T cell receptor beta chains were read from a single sample in a study of T cell responses to AZD1222 COVID-19 vaccine. Sequencing was performed with immunoSEQ multiplex PCR; in TCRdb, only in-frame clones are kept and a portion is missing. In the table there are around 88,000 clones, approximately 85% of which are singletons. The sequences come from peripheral blood, collected on day 0 of AZD1222 vaccination. These receptors were obtained from an adult in good health. The CDR3 runs from the conserved cysteine through the conserved F or W. A D gene is named only where the DNA matches it firmly. Some rows mark clone size as missing; the rest say once, few, many or name a class of expanded clone.

DNA	CDR3	D	V	length	size	J
TGTGCCAGCAGTAGGGACGCCCGCCAAGAGACCCAGTACTTC	CASSRDARQETQYF	NA	TRBV6-5	14	once	TRBJ2-5
TGCAGCGTTGAACTCCCAGGGAAGTACAATGAGCAGTTCTTC	CSVELPGKYNEQFF	NA	TRBV29-1	14	once	TRBJ2-1
TGTGCCACCAGTGATTCTTCTAGCGGGAGGGCCTTGTACGAGCAGTACTTC	CATSDSSSGRALYEQYF	TRBD2	TRBV24-1	17	NA	TRBJ2-7
TGTGCCAGCAGCGAGGCGGGACGGTCCTACGAGCAGTACTTC	CASSEAGRSYEQYF	NA	TRBV9	14	once	TRBJ2-7
TGCGCCAGCAGCTTAGCGGGCGAGTACAATGAGCAGTTCTTC	CASSLAGEYNEQFF	NA	TRBV5-1	14	NA	TRBJ2-1
TGCGCCAGCAGCTTCACAGGACGCACTGAAGCTTTCTTT	CASSFTGRTEAFF	NA	TRBV5-1	13	NA	TRBJ1-1
TGTGCCACCAGTGATGTGACTAGCGGTAGCACAGATACGCAGTATTTT	CATSDVTSGSTDTQYF	TRBD2	TRBV24-1	16	NA	TRBJ2-3
TGCGCCAGCAGCAAAGACAGAGCAACTAATGAAAAACTGTTTTTT	CASSKDRATNEKLFF	NA	TRBV5-1	15	NA	TRBJ1-4
TGTGCCAGTAGTATCCGGACCCCGCGGGGCTATGGCTACACCTTC	CASSIRTPRGYGYTF	NA	TRBV19	15	NA	TRBJ1-2
TGTGCCAGCACCCGGGACAGAGATTCATTAGGTGGCTACACCTTC	CASTRDRDSLGGYTF	TRBD1	TRBV6-5	15	NA	TRBJ1-2
TGTGCCAGCAGCTTGGACAGGGTTGGAAACACCATATATTTT	CASSLDRVGNTIYF	TRBD1	TRBV7-2	14	NA	TRBJ1-3
TGTGCCAGCAGCTTGGGGGGCTTAGAGACCCAGTACTTC	CASSLGGLETQYF	NA	TRBV7-8	13	once	TRBJ2-5
TGTGCCACCAGTGACCCTCATACCCCGGGACCGGGATTTGGCTACACCTTC	CATSDPHTPGPGFGYTF	NA	TRBV24-1	17	NA	TRBJ1-2
TGTGCCAGCAGTACCTCGGGATTCGATTCACCCCTCCACTTT	CASSTSGFDSPLHF	NA	TRBV2	14	once	TRBJ1-6
TGCAGCGTTGAATGGTGGGAGGGAGACCAAGAGACCCAGTACTTC	CSVEWWEGDQETQYF	TRBD2	TRBV29-1	15	NA	TRBJ2-5
TGTGCCAGTAGCCCGGCAGGGGCGCCTAACTATGGCTACACCTTC	CASSPAGAPNYGYTF	NA	TRBV19	15	NA	TRBJ1-2
TGTGCCAGCAGGGGTAGGGATCTCAATCAGCCCCAGCATTTT	CASRGRDLNQPQHF	NA	TRBV25-1	14	NA	TRBJ1-5
TGTGCCAGCAGCTTTCAGTTGGGAGAGAGATTCGCCGGAGCTTTCTTT	CASSFQLGERFAGAFF	NA	TRBV7-3	16	NA	TRBJ1-1
TGTGCCAGCAGGGTTCCGGGGGGGAACACTGAAGCTTTCTTT	CASRVPGGNTEAFF	NA	TRBV6-5	14	once	TRBJ1-1
TGTGCCAGCAGACAGAGAGATGGCTACACCTTC	CASRQRDGYTF	NA	TRBV2	11	NA	TRBJ1-2
TGTGCCTGGAACCGGATAAGCAATCAGCCCCAGCATTTT	CAWNRISNQPQHF	NA	TRBV30	13	NA	TRBJ1-5
TGTGCCAGCAGTGATCGGGGCACAGGCACTGAAGCTTTCTTT	CASSDRGTGTEAFF	NA	TRBV2	14	NA	TRBJ1-1
TGTGCCAGCAGTTACTCTGATAGGCCCGCCTACGAGCAGTACTTC	CASSYSDRPAYEQYF	NA	TRBV6-5	15	NA	TRBJ2-7